Each of the 30 T cell receptor beta chains below was sequenced from the same sample in a study of breast tumors, draining lymph nodes, adjacent tissues. TCRdb fed the multiplex PCR reads into MiXCR, producing one record per CDR3 protein. The data show roughly 220,000 distinct CDR3 sequences, with 30% to 35% seen just once and about 3.3% held by the top ten. Samples came from axillary lymph nodes draining the breast cancer. The source material was axillary lymph node tissue. The source is a female donor with breast cancer. Some clones in this sample may be carry-over from other donors' samples.

This clonotype was recorded at least ten times. The chain links TRBV20-1 to TRBJ2-3, with no clear D. V dropped 0 bases and J dropped 8 bases, with 12 bases sitting between them. CDR3 length equals 13 residues. CDR1 and CDR2 (germline): DFQATT, SNEGSKA (reference sequence). The CDR3 protein is CSARDRLGSTQYF. The DNA of the CDR3 is TGCAGTGCTAGAGATCGACTGGGTAGTACGCAGTATTTT.

At least ten counts were recorded for this clonotype. The V and J genes are TRBV6-5 and TRBJ1-6, with D unclear. Germline V gives CDR1 MNHEY, CDR2 SVGAGI. Trimming shortened V by 7 bases and J by 5 bases, and 15 bases separated the two germline ends. The CDR3 is 15 residues long. CDR3 amino acids: CASTTGRLNNSPLHF. For the CDR3, the DNA is TGTGCCAGCACCACGGGCCGGTTGAATAATTCACCCCTCCACTTT.

The chain uses TRBV5-1 and TRBJ2-5; D might be TRBD1 (8 bases). Deletions cut 4 bases from V and 7 bases from J, with 17 bases between. Germline lookup yields CDR1 SGHRS and CDR2 YFSETQ. The CDR3 extends over 14 amino acids. The CDR3 sequence is CASSTRTGGATQYF. For the CDR3, the DNA is TGCGCCAGCAGCACACGTACAGGGGGGGCGACCCAGTACTTC.

This chain joins TRBV6-1 and TRBJ2-3; possible D gene TRBD1, 6 bases. The germline V gene has CDR1 MNHNS and CDR2 SASEGT. Trimming left V 1 base short and J 10 bases short, with 9 bases between. The CDR3 has 12 residues. This chain's CDR3 is CASSEGTEPQYF. The CDR3 coding sequence is TGTGCCAGCAGTGAAGGGACAGAGCCGCAGTATTTT.

This clonotype was found many times. The chain joins TRBV24-1 to TRBJ2-3; 7 bases fit TRBD2. Germline V gene lookup returns CDR1 KGHDR and CDR2 SFDVKD. The CDR3 runs to 16 residues. The V segment lost 0 bases and the J segment 4 bases; nucleotides outside the gene matches: 6. This CDR3 is CATSDLQGGRADTQYF. As DNA, the CDR3 is TGTGCCACCAGTGATTTGCAAGGCGGGAGAGCAGATACGCAGTATTTT.

The chain combines TRBV6-5 with TRBJ2-2; 8 nucleotides line up with TRBD1. J gave up 6 bases and V 7 bases, and 7 bases lay outside the gene matches. The CDR3 spans 14 residues. The V gene's germline CDR1 is MNHEY and CDR2 SVGAGI. CDR3 loop: CASKPGGASGELFF. The CDR3 DNA reads as TGTGCCAGCAAACCAGGGGGCGCCTCCGGGGAGCTGTTTTTT.

This clonotype was recorded at least ten times. The rearrangement uses TRBV7-8 and TRBJ1-5; unclear D gene. V dropped 4 bases and J dropped 0 bases, with 16 bases sitting between them. Germline V gene data show CDR1 as SGHVS and CDR2 as FQNEAQ. The CDR3 extends over 17 amino acids. The CDR3 region is CASSSSGTIYSNQPQHF. DNA for the CDR3: TGTGCCAGCAGCTCGTCAGGAACAATTTATAGCAATCAGCCCCAGCATTTT.

This clonotype occurred many times. The V and J genes are TRBV18 and TRBJ1-2; D uncertain. The V end lost 3 bases, the J end lost 7 bases, and 15 bases lay between the germline ends. The CDR3 is 14 amino acids. Germline V gene sequence: CDR1 KGHSH, CDR2 LQKENI. CDR3 amino acids: CASSPGRLQRGYTF. The CDR3, as DNA: TGTGCCAGCTCACCGGGTCGGTTACAGCGTGGCTACACCTTC.

This clonotype showed up many times. This rearrangement joins TRBV4-2 to TRBJ1-3, with D possibly being TRBD1 (6 bases). Trimming removed 1 base from V and 0 bases from J, with 10 bases in between. This CDR3 is 16 amino acids long. The germline V gene has CDR1 LGHNA and CDR2 YNFKEQ. As DNA, the CDR3 is TGTGCCAGCAGCCAAGTCACACAGGGCTCTGGAAACACCATATATTTT. It codes for CASSQVTQGSGNTIYF.

As regards this clonotype: A much larger clone is a single base away; this may be a read error. The gene calls are TRBV7-9 and TRBJ1-2; D uncertain. Germline V CDR1 and CDR2: SEHNR, FQNEAQ (reference sequence). This CDR3 is built from 15 residues. DNA for the CDR3: TGTGCCAGCAGCTTAGCGCAGGATGATCAACCGGGCTACCCCTTC. The encoded protein is CASSLAQDDQPGYPF.

The chain carries TRBV9 and TRBJ2-5; 12 bases are a match to TRBD2. J gave up 5 bases and V 0 bases, and 8 bases lay outside the gene matches. Germline V CDR1 and CDR2: SGDLS, YYNGEE. The CDR3 spans 17 residues. In nucleotides, the CDR3 is TGTGCCAGCAGCGTAGATCCTAGCGGGGGGGCCCAGGAGACCCAGTACTTC. Protein product: CASSVDPSGGAQETQYF.

This clonotype appeared many times. The V and J genes are TRBV10-3 and TRBJ1-4; no clear D. Between the trimmed V and J ends, which lost 2 bases and 7 bases, there was a span of 2 bases. The length of the CDR3 is 11 residues. Per germline, CDR1 ENHRY and CDR2 SYGVKD. The chain's CDR3 is CAISEGEKLFF. The CDR3 DNA is TGTGCCATCAGTGAGGGTGAAAAACTGTTTTTT.

This clonotype was detected many times. The chain combines TRBV6-4 with TRBJ2-1; D perhaps matches TRBD2 (6 bases). The CDR3 spans 15 residues. Germline V CDR1 and CDR2: MRHNA, SNTAGT. The germline V and J ends were trimmed by 0 bases and 8 bases, with 14 bases remaining between them. CDR3 DNA: TGTGCCAGCAGTGACTCGACGCGGGATACGGATGAGCAGTTCTTC. Amino acids: CASSDSTRDTDEQFF.

This clonotype occurred many times. This chain connects TRBV14 to TRBJ2-2; 11 positions match TRBD1. The length of the CDR3 is 16 residues. Looked up from germline, CDR1 is SGHDN and CDR2 is FVKESK. J was trimmed by 6 bases and V by 2 bases; bases with no gene match: 5. CDR3 nucleotides: TGTGCCAGCAGCCAACCTGGGGACAGGGGGGCCGGGGAGCTGTTTTTT. This codes for CASSQPGDRGAGELFF.

This chain links TRBV12-3 or TRBV12-4 with TRBJ2-3; 11 nucleotides agree with TRBD2. With 4 bases clipped from V and 11 bases from J, the junction kept 8 bases outside the gene matches. The CDR3 has 14 residues. CDR3 loop: CASSWTSGRIEQYF. In nucleotides, the CDR3 is TGTGCCAGCAGTTGGACTAGCGGGCGCATCGAGCAGTATTTT.

At least ten counts were recorded for this clonotype. This chain links TRBV5-1 with TRBJ1-4; 7 nucleotides align to TRBD1. This CDR3 has 14 amino acids. Germline trimming cut 5 bases from V and 8 bases from J; bases unmatched to any gene: 9. CDR1 is SGHRS and CDR2 is YFSETQ in the germline V gene. CDR3 in DNA: TGCGCCAGCAGACCGACAGGGCTTGGAGAAAAACTGTTTTTT. Translation gives CASRPTGLGEKLFF.

The genes are TRBV11-3 and TRBJ1-1, with a possible D match to TRBD1 (6 bases). The CDR3 length is 15 residues. Germline loops: CDR1 SGHNT, CDR2 YENEEA. V was shortened by 2 bases and J by 10 bases, with 20 bases between the two germline ends. For the CDR3, the DNA is TGTGCCAGCAGCTTAAAAGGGCAGGGGATGTCTGTAGCTTTCTTT. As protein: CASSLKGQGMSVAFF.

This clonotype has ten or more counts. This chain links TRBV7-9 with TRBJ1-4; D is unclear. This CDR3 comprises 15 residues. Germline V gene sequence: CDR1 SEHNR, CDR2 FQNEAQ (reference sequence). V was cut by 5 bases and J by 4 bases, with 14 bases left in between. The CDR3, as DNA: TGTGCCAGCAGCCTTCCGGCCAGCAGTAATGAAAAACTGTTTTTT. This codes for CASSLPASSNEKLFF.

V and J are TRBV24-1 and TRBJ2-5, with 9 bases identical to TRBD2. V was clipped by 3 bases and J by 3 bases; unmatched bases: 10. Germline V lookup: CDR1 KGHDR, CDR2 SFDVKD. The CDR3 has 17 amino acids. The CDR3 loop reads CATSDAGTSYGEETQYF. CDR3 bases: TGTGCCACCAGTGATGCCGGGACTAGCTACGGTGAAGAGACCCAGTACTTC.

The CDR3 nucleotides read TGTGCCAGCAGTGCGGGTCCACAGGGTTTAATCTATGGCTACACCTTC. It encodes CASSAGPQGLIYGYTF. The chain has TRBV2 and TRBJ1-2, with TRBD1 as a possible D gene (6 bases). V was pared by 4 bases and J by 4 bases, with 19 bases between. The CDR3 totals 16 residues. From germline, CDR1 is SNHLY and CDR2 FYNNEI.

Turning to this clonotype: A much larger clone differs from this one at a single base, so this may be a read error. The chain carries TRBV12-3 or TRBV12-4 and TRBJ2-3, with TRBD2 matching 9 bases. V was pared by 4 bases and J by 6 bases, with 8 bases of the junction left unmatched. The CDR3 length is 15 residues. The CDR3: CASSSIAGVTDTQYF. CDR3 coding DNA: TGTGCCAGCAGTTCCATAGCGGGAGTTACCGATACGCAGTATTTT.

This clonotype was detected many times. V is TRBV9 and J is TRBJ1-2; D might be TRBD1 (6 bases). V lost 4 bases, J lost 7 bases, and 17 bases lay in between. CDR3 size: 14 residues. From germline, CDR1 is SGDLS and CDR2 YYNGEE. The CDR3 loop is CASSTGLGTGGYTF. DNA for the CDR3: TGTGCCAGCAGCACAGGGTTGGGTACTGGTGGCTACACCTTC.

This clonotype was counted ten times or more. The J gene is TRBJ2-1, the V gene TRBV10-2; D may be TRBD1 or TRBD2 (5 bases each). Germline loops: CDR1 WSHSY, CDR2 SAAADI. Deletions cut 6 bases from V and 4 bases from J, with 16 bases between. CDR3 size: 15 residues. CDR3 bases: TGCGCCAGCAGGTTGACCGGGGCCCCTTACAATGAGCAGTTCTTC. Translating it yields CASRLTGAPYNEQFF.

The rearrangement uses TRBV5-4 and TRBJ2-1; 13 nucleotides agree with TRBD2. The length of the CDR3 is 16 residues. Trimming removed 4 bases from V and 5 bases from J; junction bases left unmatched: 6. Germline values: CDR1 SGHNT, CDR2 YYREEE (reference sequence). This chain's CDR3 is CASSTGLAGTNNEQFF. In DNA, the CDR3 is TGTGCCAGCAGCACGGGACTAGCGGGGACTAACAATGAGCAGTTCTTC.

The rearrangement links TRBV5-4 to TRBJ2-1, with 7 positions matching TRBD1. The CDR3 extends over 14 amino acids. V lost 1 base and J lost 8; bases outside the gene matches: 6. Germline assignment: CDR1 SGHNT and CDR2 YYREEE (reference sequence). CDR3 sequence reads: CASSLSGGLYEQFF. The CDR3, as DNA: TGTGCCAGCAGCTTGTCAGGGGGTCTGTATGAGCAGTTCTTC.

Many counts were recorded for this clonotype. The chain carries TRBV6-1 and TRBJ2-5; 7 bases map to TRBD1. There are 12 residues in the CDR3. In germline, CDR1 is MNHNS, CDR2 SASEGT. The J segment lost 6 bases and the V segment lost 6 bases, leaving 4 bases of the junction unmatched. CDR3 bases: TGTGCCAGCAGGGACAGGTCGCAGACCCAGTACTTC. This gives the protein CASRDRSQTQYF.

This clonotype was observed a handful of times. The genes are TRBV10-3 and TRBJ1-6, with D unresolved. Trimming took off 2 bases at V and 9 bases at J, with 8 bases between the two ends. This CDR3 has 13 amino acids. From germline, CDR1 is ENHRY and CDR2 SYGVKD. CDR3 in amino acids: CAISEDGTSPLHF. The CDR3 coding sequence is TGTGCCATCAGTGAGGACGGCACTTCACCCCTCCACTTT.

The genes are TRBV24-1 and TRBJ1-5, with TRBD1 matching over 8 bases. From germline, CDR1 is KGHDR and CDR2 SFDVKD. The V and J ends lost 9 bases and 7 bases, in that order; junction bases with no gene match: 7. This CDR3 is 13 amino acids long. The CDR3 region has the DNA TGTGCCACCCAGGGGACAGGTATCCAGCCCCAGCATTTT. It codes for CATQGTGIQPQHF.

The chain has TRBV10-3 and TRBJ2-7, with a tentative D call TRBD1 (6 bases). Germline V lookup: CDR1 ENHRY, CDR2 SYGVKD. Trimming took off 3 bases at V and 7 bases at J, with 19 bases between the two ends. This CDR3 has 15 amino acids. The CDR3: CAISDQGQPQPEQYF. The CDR3 region has the DNA TGTGCCATCAGTGACCAGGGACAACCTCAACCAGAGCAGTACTTC.

In regard to this clonotype: Since a much larger clone is just one base distant, this may be a read error. In nucleotides, the CDR3 is TGCGCCAGCAGCAGGGACGGAGACAATCACCCCCAGCATTTT. Protein product: CASSRDGDNHPQHF. The gene calls are TRBV5-1 and TRBJ1-5; TRBD1 is a possible D gene (5 bases). The CDR3 is 14 residues long. From germline, CDR1 is SGHRS and CDR2 YFSETQ.